The clone carrying this TCR beta chain was seen at least ten times. Sequencing libraries for TCR beta were prepared with iRepertoire HTBI primers and Arm-PCR of CDR3 regions. MiXCR, run by TCRdb on the multiplex PCR reads, gives a single entry per CDR3 protein. This table has 450,000 to 500,000 distinct CDR3 sequences, roughly 17% appearing once. The record originates from a study of regulatory T cells in long-lasting Graves disease. The time point denotes: newly diagnosed GD, antithyroid drugs for less than 3 months. Making the TCR library involved RNA that had been extracted from PBMCs. Nine milliliters of peripheral blood were taken and placed in EDTA tubes. These data are also associated with another study on T cells in Graves' hyperthyroidism and ophthalmopathy. That paper notes: In the blood, most expanded thyroid clonotypes above 0.001 appeared as well.

This clonotype was obtained from a man in his forties or fifties with Graves disease. Sample: peripheral blood mononuclear cells (PBMCs), taken at new diagnosis, from a patient treated with antithyroid drugs.

The CDR3 loop reads CASSREHTDTQYF. In nucleotides, the CDR3 is TGTGCCAGTTCACGCGAACACACAGATACGCAGTATTTT. V is TRBV9 and J is TRBJ2-3; D not resolved. V lost 8 bases, J lost 2 bases, and 12 bases lay in between. The CDR3 loop spans 13 amino acids. The germline V gene encodes CDR1 SGDLS and CDR2 YYNGEE. The full variable domain, completed using reference TRBV9 and TRBJ2-3, is DSGVTQTPKHLITATGQRVTLRCSPRSGDLSVYWYQQSLDQGLQFLIQYYNGEERAKGNILERFSAQQFPDLHSELNLSSLELGDSALYFCASSREHTDTQYFGPGTRLTVL.